A single sample is the source of the 20 T cell receptor beta chains below, sequenced in a study of T cells in localized non-small cell lung cancer. TCRdb keeps only in-frame clones here, not all; method: immunoSEQ multiplex PCR. The data hold around 20,000 clones, with 86% observed a single time. Sequencing was performed on peripheral blood, taken before any cancer treatment. The receptors were gathered from a woman aged 35-75 years with stage I lung adenocarcinoma.

The chain links TRBV12-5 to TRBJ1-1, with 9 positions matching TRBD1. The V segment lost 2 bases and the J segment 5 bases; nucleotides outside the gene matches: 6. The germline CDR1 and CDR2 sequences are LGHNT and FRNRAP. This CDR3 has 15 residues. CDR3 sequence reads: CASGLHGTGRTEAFF. The CDR3 coding sequence is TGTGCTAGTGGTTTGCACGGGACAGGGCGAACTGAAGCTTTCTTT.

The rearrangement joins TRBV6-5 to TRBJ1-5; D gene uncertain. The germline V gene encodes CDR1 MNHEY and CDR2 SVGAGI. This CDR3 is built from 15 residues. Trimming stripped 8 bases from V and 0 bases from J, with 14 bases between. In nucleotides, the CDR3 is TGTGCCAGCGCCAGAAGCGTATATAGCAATCAGCCCCAGCATTTT. Protein: CASARSVYSNQPQHF.

This sequence joins TRBV5-6 and TRBJ2-1, with no clear D. V lost 4 bases to trimming and J lost 0 bases, with 11 bases between them. The germline gives CDR1 SGHDT, CDR2 YYEEEE. The CDR3 extends over 15 amino acids. In nucleotides, the CDR3 is TGTGCCAGCAGCCTCGGACGGAGCTCCTACAATGAGCAGTTCTTC. Protein: CASSLGRSSYNEQFF.

This chain joins TRBV7-9 and TRBJ2-5, with D tentatively TRBD1 (6 bases). Between the trimmed V and J ends, which lost 4 bases and 2 bases, there was a span of 14 bases. Germline loops: CDR1 SEHNR, CDR2 FQNEAQ (reference sequence). CDR3 length: 15 residues. The CDR3 DNA follows: TGTGCCAGCAGCTCTCCGGGCGGACAGCAAGAGACCCAGTACTTC. This translates into CASSSPGGQQETQYF.

The chain recombines TRBV6-1 with TRBJ1-6, with 8 bases fitting TRBD1. V shed 1 base, J shed 10 bases, and the junction held 9 bases outside the gene matches. Per the germline V gene, CDR1 is MNHNS and CDR2 is SASEGT. The CDR3 loop spans 16 amino acids. The CDR3: CASSEVLGQGNSPLHF. The CDR3 DNA reads as TGTGCCAGCAGTGAAGTTTTAGGACAGGGAAACTCACCCCTCCACTTT.

J is TRBJ1-1 and V is TRBV25-1; no clear D gene. The V and J ends lost 1 base and 5 bases respectively, with 8 bases between them. The CDR3 consists of 13 residues. Per the germline V gene, CDR1 is MGHDK and CDR2 is SYGVNS. DNA for the CDR3: TGTGCCAGCAGTGAATTTGAGGCTACTGAAGCTTTCTTT. The encoded protein is CASSEFEATEAFF.

In its sample, this clone was seen once. The V call is TRBV9, the J call TRBJ1-4; the match to TRBD1 covers 7 bases. Germline lookup yields CDR1 SGDLS and CDR2 YYNGEE. CDR3 length equals 17 residues. The V gene end was trimmed by 4 bases and the J gene end by 3 bases; junction bases not matched to a gene: 12. The CDR3 spells CASSIWTGPEANEKLFF. As DNA, the CDR3 is TGTGCCAGCAGCATATGGACAGGACCGGAGGCTAATGAAAAACTGTTTTTT.

This clone has just a few counts. The chain carries TRBV7-9 and TRBJ1-6; D unresolved. V was clipped by 0 bases and J by 7 bases, with 7 bases between them. CDR3 size: 14 residues. Germline-derived CDR1 and CDR2 are SEHNR and FQNEAQ (reference sequence). DNA for the CDR3: TGTGCCAGCAGCTTAGCATGGGAGAATTCACCCCTCCACTTT. This encodes CASSLAWENSPLHF.

J is TRBJ2-3 and V is TRBV6-1; 9 bases fit TRBD2. This CDR3 is built from 17 residues. V dropped 2 bases and J dropped 5; count of bases not matched to a gene: 11. Germline V gives CDR1 MNHNS, CDR2 SASEGT. CDR3 in DNA: TGTGCCAGCAGTGAACTTAAGGGCGGGGGGGCCGGAGATACGCAGTATTTT. Protein product: CASSELKGGGAGDTQYF.

This chain links TRBV20-1 with TRBJ2-5; D is uncertain. The length of the CDR3 is 11 residues. V shed 6 bases and J shed 0 bases, with 5 bases lying between them. Germline V gives CDR1 DFQATT, CDR2 SNEGSKA (reference sequence). The CDR3 bases are TGCAGTGCAGAGTACCAAGAGACCCAGTACTTC. This gives the protein CSAEYQETQYF.

The J gene is TRBJ2-7, the V gene TRBV11-2; D tentatively reads TRBD1 or TRBD2 (6 bases each). The CDR3 contains 13 residues. V lost 0 bases and J 7 bases, leaving 10 bases between the germline ends. Per germline, CDR1 SGHAT and CDR2 FQNNGV. CDR3 region: CASSLEPGAEQYF. The CDR3 DNA is TGTGCCAGCAGCTTAGAACCGGGGGCTGAGCAGTACTTC.

V usage is TRBV10-3 and J usage is TRBJ1-2, with D unclear. Trimming took off 3 bases at V and 6 bases at J, with 11 bases between the two ends. The CDR3 sequence is 13 residues long. Germline V gene lookup returns CDR1 ENHRY and CDR2 SYGVKD. The CDR3 bases are TGTGCCATCAGTGAACTAGGTACAGATGGCTACACCTTC. This sequence encodes CAISELGTDGYTF.

V gene TRBV7-3 combines with J gene TRBJ1-2, with a possible D match to TRBD1 (5 bases). V was pared by 1 base and J by 1 base, with 10 bases between. The CDR3 is 15 residues long. CDR1 is SGHTA, CDR2 FQGTGA, per germline. The CDR3 DNA reads as TGTGCCAGCAGCTTAATGGGGACCCTTAACTATGGCTACACCTTC. Translation: CASSLMGTLNYGYTF.

The CDR3 spells CATRDFGDQPQHF. DNA of the CDR3: TGTGCCACCCGGGACTTTGGGGATCAGCCCCAGCATTTT. The V and J genes are TRBV19 and TRBJ1-5; tentative D call: TRBD1 (5 bases). V was trimmed by 10 bases and J by 5 bases, leaving 15 bases between them. This CDR3 contains 13 residues. Germline lookup yields CDR1 LNHDA and CDR2 SQIVND (reference sequence).

V and J are TRBV5-6 and TRBJ2-5; TRBD2 matches at 12 bases. Losses at the gene ends were 0 bases for V and 5 bases for J; bases not matched to a gene: 2. Germline lookup yields CDR1 SGHDT and CDR2 YYEEEE. CDR3 length: 15 amino acids. CDR3 sequence (DNA): TGTGCCAGCAGCTTGGCGCTAGCGGGGGGGGAGACCCAGTACTTC. As protein: CASSLALAGGETQYF.

J is TRBJ1-4 and V is TRBV28, with 8 bases aligning to TRBD1. CDR3 length: 14 residues. The germline V gene encodes CDR1 MDHEN and CDR2 SYDVKM. The junction had 8 bases not matched to a gene; V was cut back by 6 bases and J by 8 bases. CDR3 region: CASSTSDREEKLFF. The CDR3 bases are TGTGCCAGCAGCACTTCGGACAGGGAGGAAAAACTGTTTTTT.

J is TRBJ2-7 and V is TRBV6-1; D is ambiguous. V lost 2 bases and J lost 3, with 8 bases in between. Germline V lookup: CDR1 MNHNS, CDR2 SASEGT. The CDR3 sequence is 13 residues long. The CDR3 loop reads CASSENFHYEQYF. In nucleotides, the CDR3 is TGTGCCAGCAGTGAAAATTTTCACTACGAGCAGTACTTC.

This rearrangement joins TRBV5-6 to TRBJ2-1, with 10 bases aligning to TRBD2. The CDR3 is 18 amino acids. The germline gives CDR1 SGHDT, CDR2 YYEEEE. V dropped 1 base and J dropped 0; count of bases not matched to a gene: 7. CDR3 in amino acids: CASSLRFSGGRSYNEQFF. The DNA of the CDR3 is TGTGCCAGCAGCTTGCGATTTAGCGGGGGGCGCTCCTACAATGAGCAGTTCTTC.

This rearrangement joins TRBV29-1 to TRBJ2-3, with D hard to call. V was shortened by 5 bases and J by 1 base, with 7 bases between the two germline ends. Germline loops: CDR1 SQVTM, CDR2 ANQGSEA. The CDR3 runs 12 residues. As DNA, the CDR3 is TGCAGCGTTCAAAAGGGCACAGATACGCAGTATTTT. Translation: CSVQKGTDTQYF.

The chain uses TRBV21-1 and TRBJ2-1; no DNA check was done on the table's D call, TRBD2. TRBV21-1 is flagged as a pseudogene. This CDR3 spans 19 amino acids. The CDR3 region has the DNA TGTGCCAGCAGCAAAGCGCAAGTATTTAGCGGGGGGGAGGGCGATGAGCAGTTCTTC. Its protein product is CASSKAQVFSGGEGDEQFF.